This TCR beta chain was sequenced for a study of identical twins. This clonotype has only a few counts. TCRdb redid the calling of the 5' RACE reads with MiXCR, one entry per CDR3 protein. The repertoire holds 550,000 to 800,000 distinct CDR3 sequences, about 7.6% seen once, with roughly 1.6% in the top ten. This CDR3 contains 12 residues. Trimming removed 2 bases from V and 5 bases from J, with 4 bases in between. Germline loops: CDR1 ENHRY, CDR2 SYGVKD. This same sample was also taken into another study, of yellow fever vaccine responses in identical twins.

The sequencing sample was made of PBMCs. The V gene is TRBV10-3, the J gene TRBJ1-5, with D unresolved. This sequence was found in a woman aged 18-35 years in good health. The CDR3 bases are TGTGCCATCAGTGAGACGGATCAGCCCCAGCATTTT. Encoded protein: CAISETDQPQHF.